A selection of T cell receptor beta chains follows, all from one sample in a study of blood T cell repertoires in COVID-19. Generated by immunoSEQ multiplex PCR, the TCRdb table keeps only in-frame clones and is missing some. The repertoire holds about 120,000 clones, approximately 74% seen once, with 5.5% in the top ten. Sequenced input: peripheral blood. Every receptor here comes from a man in his sixties with acute or convalescent COVID-19. Both conserved end residues are part of each CDR3. The D gene is left open where the match is weak. Some rows have no size entry. The others give once, few or many, or a class for an expanded clone.

j_gene | abundance | v_gene | d_gene | CDR3nt | CDR3aa
TRBJ2-3 | . | TRBV7-3 | TRBD2 | TGTGCCAGCAGCTTAACGGCGGGAGGCTCCGGCTTGGATACGCAGTATTTT | CASSLTAGGSGLDTQYF
TRBJ2-7 | . | TRBV5-6 | TRBD2 | TGTGCCAGCAGCTCCGGACTAGCGGGACTCTACGAGCAGTACTTC | CASSSGLAGLYEQYF
TRBJ2-2 | few | TRBV11-1 | TRBD1 | TGTGCCAGCATCACGTCCGGGACAGGGTCAAGCGGGGAGCTGTTTTTT | CASITSGTGSSGELFF
TRBJ1-1 | . | TRBV30 | . | TGTGCCTGGAAGGGGTGGGGATCCGGCACTGAAGCTTTCTTT | CAWKGWGSGTEAFF
TRBJ1-2 | . | TRBV27 | TRBD1 | TGTGCCAGCAGTTCCGGGACAGGGGGCGGAAGCTATGGCTACACCTTC | CASSSGTGGGSYGYTF
TRBJ2-7 | . | TRBV9 | . | TGTGCCAGCAGCGTAGAGTTAACGGGGGAGCAGTACTTC | CASSVELTGEQYF
TRBJ1-3 | . | TRBV5-1 | TRBD1 | TGCGCCAGCAGCTTGGCCGAGACAGGGGGATCTGGAAACACCATATATTTT | CASSLAETGGSGNTIYF
TRBJ1-2 | . | TRBV9 | . | TGTGCCAGCGGAGGGTCCCTCTATGGCTACACCTTC | CASGGSLYGYTF
TRBJ2-1 | . | TRBV2 | . | TGTGCCAGCATCCTAGGCGGGGACCACAATGAGCAGTTCTTC | CASILGGDHNEQFF
TRBJ1-2 | . | TRBV4-2 | TRBD1 | TGTGCCAGCAGCGCCACAGGGGGCGCGGATGGCTACACCTTC | CASSATGGADGYTF
TRBJ1-2 | . | TRBV24-1 | TRBD1 | TGTGCCACCAGTTCCACCCGACAGGGGGAGTATTATGGCTACACCTTC | CATSSTRQGEYYGYTF
TRBJ2-4 | . | TRBV12-5 | . | TGTGCTAGTGGTGATGAACCGGAGGGGTTCAAAAACATTCAGTACTTC | CASGDEPEGFKNIQYF
TRBJ1-3 | . | TRBV9 | TRBD1 | TGTGCCAGCAGCGACAGGGGGTATGGAAACACCATATATTTT | CASSDRGYGNTIYF
TRBJ2-7 | . | TRBV30 | . | TGTGCCTGGAGTGTATTCACAGGGACCAACGAGCAGTACTTC | CAWSVFTGTNEQYF
TRBJ2-3 | . | TRBV7-2 | . | TGTGCCAGCAGCAATTTCCACACAGATACGCAGTATTTT | CASSNFHTDTQYF
TRBJ2-7 | once | TRBV9 | TRBD2 | TGTGCCAGCAGCGTAGGGACTAGCGGGAACTACGAGCAGTACTTC | CASSVGTSGNYEQYF
TRBJ2-5 | once | TRBV19 | TRBD1 | TGTGCCAGTAGTACAGTAGGGGGCGAAGAGACCCAGTACTTC | CASSTVGGEETQYF
TRBJ1-1 | . | TRBV23-1 | TRBD1 | TGCGCCAGCAAACAGGACCCGGGACAGGAGCCTTTTGGGGACACTGAAGCTTTCTTT | CASKQDPGQEPFGDTEAFF
TRBJ2-3 | . | TRBV24-1 | TRBD2 | TGTGCCACCAGTGATTTTGGACTAGCGGGGGAGCAAGATACGCAGTATTTT | CATSDFGLAGEQDTQYF
TRBJ1-2 | . | TRBV24-1 | . | TGTGCCACCAGTGATTATTGGGCCAATGGCTACACCTTC | CATSDYWANGYTF
TRBJ2-6 | . | TRBV24-1 | . | TGTGCCACCAGTGATTACAGGAGCTCTGGGGCCAACGTCCTGACTTTC | CATSDYRSSGANVLTF
TRBJ2-7 | . | TRBV27 | TRBD1 | TGTGCCAGCAGTTTATTGGGCAGGGGGCGCCCCTACGAGCAGTACTTC | CASSLLGRGRPYEQYF
TRBJ2-1 | . | TRBV5-1 | TRBD1 | TGCGCCAGCAGCCGACAGGGGCCCTACAATGAGCAGTTCTTC | CASSRQGPYNEQFF
TRBJ2-4 | . | TRBV28 | . | TGTGCCAGCAGTTTATCGGGACTGTCAGCCAAAAACATTCAGTACTTC | CASSLSGLSAKNIQYF
TRBJ1-5 | . | TRBV10-3 | . | TGTGCCATCAGTGAACAGAGAAGCAATCAGCCCCAGCATTTT | CAISEQRSNQPQHF
TRBJ1-2 | . | TRBV19 | . | TGTGCCAGTAGGAAATCAGACACCCCATATGGCTACACCTTC | CASRKSDTPYGYTF
TRBJ1-1 | . | TRBV3-1/TRBV3-2 | . | TGTGCCAGCAGAGGGGGAACTGAAGCTTTCTTT | CASRGGTEAFF
TRBJ1-2 | . | TRBV29-1 | . | TGCAGCGTTGAAAAAGAGGTTAGAGGCTATGGCTACACCTTC | CSVEKEVRGYGYTF
TRBJ2-7 | . | TRBV13 | . | TGTGCCAGCACCGCAACGGGGGTCGGAGGCACCGAGCAGTACTTC | CASTATGVGGTEQYF
TRBJ1-3 | . | TRBV30 | . | TGTGCCTGCCCTGGACCTGGGGGCCCTGGAAACACCATATATTTT | CACPGPGGPGNTIYF
TRBJ2-7 | . | TRBV11-3 | TRBD2 | TGTGCCAGCAGCTTAACCGGGACTAACTACGAGCAGTACTTC | CASSLTGTNYEQYF
TRBJ2-2 | . | TRBV3-1/TRBV3-2 | TRBD1 | TGTGCCAGCAGCCGACAGGGGGCCGGGGAGCTGTTTTTT | CASSRQGAGELFF
TRBJ1-1 | . | TRBV6-1 | . | TGTGCCAGCAGTGAATCATCGCAGGGAAAAGCTTTCTTT | CASSESSQGKAFF
TRBJ1-1 | . | TRBV2 | . | TGTGCCAGCAGGAACCCGTCAGGGGCAATGAACACTGAAGCTTTCTTT | CASRNPSGAMNTEAFF
TRBJ2-5 | . | TRBV5-6 | . | TGTGCCAGCAGACACCCGACAGTTGGGACCCAGTACTTC | CASRHPTVGTQYF
TRBJ2-5 | . | TRBV3-1/TRBV3-2 | TRBD1 | TGTGCCAGCAGCGAACAATCCGACGACAGGGAGAAAGAGACCCAGTACTTC | CASSEQSDDREKETQYF
TRBJ1-2 | . | TRBV27 | . | TGTGCCAGCAGTTACAGGGATCTCGGTGGCTACACCTTC | CASSYRDLGGYTF
TRBJ1-1 | few | TRBV6-5 | . | TGTGCCACCAAACAGGGCACGAACACTGAAGCTTTCTTT | CATKQGTNTEAFF
TRBJ1-2 | . | TRBV24-1 | TRBD1 | TGTGCCACCAGCGGGACAGCGTCTAACTATGGCTACACCTTC | CATSGTASNYGYTF
TRBJ2-5 | . | TRBV6-6 | . | TGTGCCAGCAGTTACGTAGCGGAGACCCAGTACTTC | CASSYVAETQYF
TRBJ2-3 | . | TRBV10-3 | TRBD2 | TGTGCCATCAGAGATAGCGGGGGGGCCTTGGATACGCAGTATTTT | CAIRDSGGALDTQYF
TRBJ1-1 | . | TRBV6-5 | TRBD1 | TGTGCCAGCACCTGGACGACAGGGGGCACTGAAGCTTTCTTT | CASTWTTGGTEAFF
TRBJ2-2 | . | TRBV7-2 | . | TGTGCCAGCACCCCTGGCTACGGGGCCGGGGAGCTGTTTTTT | CASTPGYGAGELFF
TRBJ2-7 | . | TRBV14 | TRBD2 | TGTGCCAGCAGCCGCGGGGGAGGGAGTGGGGAGCAGTACTTC | CASSRGGGSGEQYF
TRBJ2-3 | . | TRBV24-1 | . | TGTGCCACCAGTGACGCCAGGTACACAGATACGCAGTATTTT | CATSDARYTDTQYF
TRBJ1-2 | . | TRBV19 | . | TGTGCCAGTCATGATCGATTGGGCGCCCTAACCCATGGCTACACCTTC | CASHDRLGALTHGYTF
TRBJ2-3 | . | TRBV9 | TRBD2 | TGTGCCAGCAGCTTCCTTAGCGGGGGCGGACCAGATACGCAGTATTTT | CASSFLSGGGPDTQYF
TRBJ1-1 | . | TRBV9 | . | TGTGCCAGCAGCGCCAGGGGAAACACTGAAGCTTTCTTT | CASSARGNTEAFF
TRBJ2-7 | . | TRBV2 | . | TGTGCCAGCAGTGATTTGCAGACCTACGAGCAGTACTTC | CASSDLQTYEQYF
TRBJ2-3 | . | TRBV6-2/TRBV6-3 | . | TGTGCCAGCAGTCGCCCTAGCAAGGGCACAGATACGCAGTATTTT | CASSRPSKGTDTQYF
TRBJ1-5 | . | TRBV24-1 | TRBD1 | TGTGCCACCAGTGATTCTCGGACAGGGGTTGGTCAGCCCCAGCATTTT | CATSDSRTGVGQPQHF
TRBJ1-6 | few | TRBV2 | TRBD1 | TGTGCCAGCAGGTCTATGACAGGGGGACCGACGGGTTCACCCCTCCACTTT | CASRSMTGGPTGSPLHF
TRBJ1-1 | . | TRBV3-1/TRBV3-2 | TRBD1 | TGTGCCAGCAGCCCCGGACAGGGGGGGACTGAAGCTTTCTTT | CASSPGQGGTEAFF
TRBJ2-1 | . | TRBV7-9 | TRBD2 | TGTGCCAGCAGCTTAGGGACTAGTAGCTCCAATGAGCAGTTCTTC | CASSLGTSSSNEQFF
TRBJ2-7 | . | TRBV24-1 | TRBD1 | TGTGCCACCAGCGAGGGGACAGGGGGATTATACGAGCAGTACTTC | CATSEGTGGLYEQYF
TRBJ2-1 | . | TRBV6-5 | . | TGTGCCAGCAGTTCACAGGGATATAATGAGCAGTTCTTC | CASSSQGYNEQFF
TRBJ2-1 | . | TRBV7-9 | TRBD2 | TGTGCCAGCAGCCCCACGGGACTAGCGGGAGACGATGAGCAGTTCTTC | CASSPTGLAGDDEQFF
TRBJ1-6 | . | TRBV3-1/TRBV3-2 | TRBD1 | TGTGCCAGCAGCCAATACAGGGGGGCTTCACCCCTCCACTTT | CASSQYRGASPLHF
TRBJ2-7 | . | TRBV7-9 | . | TGTGCCAGCAGCCCCGGATGGAATACAGGGATTTACGAGCAGTACTTC | CASSPGWNTGIYEQYF